Described below is a single T cell receptor (beta chain) sequence and its context. Its antigen is as yet unknown. This sample stems from a study of cytomegalovirus exposure and HLA in healthy donors. Whole-study findings and limits: Reportedly, HLA-A and HLA-B alleles of most subjects were accurately predicted from TCR beta. When a later analysis compared HLA-associated TCR beta chains with equally common others, the HLA-associated chains turned out to be more clonally expanded and to have lower generation probabilities.

Germline V gene sequence: CDR1 SGHRS, CDR2 YFSETQ. With 3 bases clipped from V and 4 bases from J, the junction kept 9 bases outside the gene matches. The CDR3 loop spans 17 amino acids. The primer mix had 60 Vbeta and 13 Jbeta primers. Clones were read by immunoSEQ multiplex PCR, and TCRdb kept only the in-frame ones, dropping some. The sample shows 210,000 or so clones, about three quarters of them seen only once. Sequenced sample: PBMCs. The TCR was taken from a man in his forties in good health and CMV-seronegative. This chain connects TRBV5-1 to TRBJ2-5, with 13 positions matching TRBD2. In DNA, the CDR3 is TGCGCCAGCAGCTCCGCTGGGACTAGCGGGATCGGAGAGACCCAGTACTTC. It is translated as CASSSAGTSGIGETQYF.